A selection of T cell receptor beta chains follows, all from one sample in a study of T cell repertoires in cytomegalovirus infection. In TCRdb, the reads were re-called with MiXCR into one record per CDR3 protein. The table shows a few hundred thousand distinct CDR3 sequences, with 15% to 20% occurring only once. Sequencing was carried out using CD8+ T cells from PBMCs. The receptors were sampled from a human donor in good health (CMV status not recorded). Some clones in this sample may be carry-over from other donors' samples. Each CDR3 is given with its conserved first and last residue. The order of the fields is V gene, D gene, clone size, J gene, CDR3 protein, CDR3 DNA. D genes are given only for firm matches. Where a row states a size, it is once, few, many or the class of an expanded clone; other rows omit it.

v_gene: TRBV28; d_gene: -; abundance: many; j_gene: TRBJ1-5; CDR3aa: CASNMVQIDSNQPQHF; CDR3nt: TGTGCCAGCAATATGGTCCAGATTGATAGCAATCAGCCCCAGCATTTT
v_gene: TRBV6-5; d_gene: -; abundance: few; j_gene: TRBJ2-3; CDR3aa: CASRHLVGSRTSTDTQYF; CDR3nt: TGTGCCAGCAGGCATTTGGTCGGGAGCCGAACCTCCACAGATACGCAGTATTTT
v_gene: TRBV12-3/TRBV12-4; d_gene: -; abundance: -; j_gene: TRBJ2-2; CDR3aa: CASSRGGGELFF; CDR3nt: TGTGCCAGCAGCAGAGGGGGCGGGGAGCTGTTTTTT
v_gene: TRBV27; d_gene: TRBD1; abundance: few; j_gene: TRBJ2-7; CDR3aa: CASSGQERPSYEQYF; CDR3nt: TGTGCCAGCAGTGGACAGGAACGGCCCTCCTACGAGCAGTACTTC
v_gene: TRBV12-3/TRBV12-4; d_gene: -; abundance: many; j_gene: TRBJ2-1; CDR3aa: CASSPASAPNEQFF; CDR3nt: TGTGCCAGCAGCCCCGCTAGCGCCCCAAATGAGCAGTTCTTC
v_gene: TRBV6-2/TRBV6-3; d_gene: TRBD1; abundance: -; j_gene: TRBJ2-7; CDR3aa: CASSYSGTGVEQYF; CDR3nt: TGTGCCAGCAGTTACTCCGGGACAGGCGTCGAGCAGTACTTC
v_gene: TRBV6-1; d_gene: -; abundance: few; j_gene: TRBJ1-4; CDR3aa: CASSLRPTSRGNEKLFF; CDR3nt: TGTGCCAGCAGCTTACGCCCCACCTCGAGGGGGAATGAAAAACTGTTTTTT
v_gene: TRBV7-9; d_gene: TRBD1; abundance: few; j_gene: TRBJ1-2; CDR3aa: CASSSTDRAYYGYTF; CDR3nt: TGTGCCAGCAGCTCCACTGACAGGGCGTACTATGGCTACACCTTC
v_gene: TRBV7-2; d_gene: -; abundance: many; j_gene: TRBJ2-1; CDR3aa: CASSLQGQSYNEQFF; CDR3nt: TGTGCCAGCAGCCTACAGGGCCAGTCCTACAATGAGCAGTTCTTC
v_gene: TRBV6-1; d_gene: TRBD2; abundance: few; j_gene: TRBJ2-1; CDR3aa: CASITSGGWSSYNEQFF; CDR3nt: TGTGCCAGCATTACTAGCGGGGGGTGGAGCTCCTACAATGAGCAGTTCTTC
v_gene: TRBV27; d_gene: TRBD1; abundance: -; j_gene: TRBJ1-2; CDR3aa: CASSWTGTGGPNGYTF; CDR3nt: TGTGCCAGCAGTTGGACCGGGACAGGGGGACCCAATGGCTACACCTTC
v_gene: TRBV28; d_gene: TRBD2; abundance: -; j_gene: TRBJ2-3; CDR3aa: CASSLRGGRTDTQYF; CDR3nt: TGTGCCAGCAGTTTGCGGGGGGGGCGCACAGATACGCAGTATTTT
v_gene: TRBV7-9; d_gene: -; abundance: many; j_gene: TRBJ2-1; CDR3aa: CASSPPAGVNEQFF; CDR3nt: TGTGCCAGCAGCCCCCCGGCTGGGGTCAATGAGCAGTTCTTC
v_gene: TRBV5-5; d_gene: -; abundance: few; j_gene: TRBJ2-7; CDR3aa: CASSLFLLDISGSYEQYF; CDR3nt: TGTGCCAGCAGCTTGTTTCTCTTGGATATTTCGGGGTCCTACGAGCAGTACTTC
v_gene: TRBV11-2; d_gene: TRBD2; abundance: -; j_gene: TRBJ2-1; CDR3aa: CASRNRTSGAYNEQFF; CDR3nt: TGTGCCAGCAGGAACCGGACTAGCGGGGCCTACAATGAGCAGTTCTTC
v_gene: TRBV5-5; d_gene: -; abundance: -; j_gene: TRBJ1-5; CDR3aa: CASSPTRGNQPQHF; CDR3nt: TGTGCCAGCAGCCCGACACGAGGGAATCAGCCCCAGCATTTT
v_gene: TRBV28; d_gene: TRBD1; abundance: many; j_gene: TRBJ2-1; CDR3aa: CASSFGQGVDEQFF; CDR3nt: TGTGCCAGCAGTTTCGGACAGGGGGTTGATGAGCAGTTCTTC
v_gene: TRBV2; d_gene: -; abundance: many; j_gene: TRBJ1-1; CDR3aa: CASSEFGGFDTEAFF; CDR3nt: TGTGCCAGCAGTGAATTCGGAGGGTTCGACACTGAAGCTTTCTTT
v_gene: TRBV5-1; d_gene: -; abundance: few; j_gene: TRBJ2-7; CDR3aa: CASRGRVDEQYF; CDR3nt: TGCGCCAGCAGAGGAAGGGTCGACGAGCAGTACTTC
v_gene: TRBV29-1; d_gene: TRBD1; abundance: few; j_gene: TRBJ1-2; CDR3aa: CSVEGGRVYGYTF; CDR3nt: TGCAGCGTCGAAGGGGGCAGGGTCTATGGCTACACCTTC
v_gene: TRBV7-6; d_gene: TRBD2; abundance: many; j_gene: TRBJ2-5; CDR3aa: CASSSTRTSGVRQETQYF; CDR3nt: TGTGCCAGCAGCTCTACCCGGACTAGCGGGGTTAGACAAGAGACCCAGTACTTC
v_gene: TRBV6-1; d_gene: -; abundance: few; j_gene: TRBJ1-6; CDR3aa: CASKGGEGSPLHF; CDR3nt: TGTGCCAGCAAAGGGGGGGAAGGATCACCCCTCCACTTT
v_gene: TRBV7-8; d_gene: TRBD2; abundance: many; j_gene: TRBJ2-3; CDR3aa: CASSPRARGVTDTQYF; CDR3nt: TGTGCCAGCAGCCCAAGGGCGCGGGGGGTGACAGATACGCAGTATTTT
v_gene: TRBV5-4; d_gene: TRBD2; abundance: few; j_gene: TRBJ2-5; CDR3aa: CASSPGLATKETQYF; CDR3nt: TGTGCCAGCAGCCCGGGACTAGCGACTAAAGAGACCCAGTACTTC
v_gene: TRBV7-9; d_gene: -; abundance: many; j_gene: TRBJ1-1; CDR3aa: CASSPRARGYTEAFF; CDR3nt: TGTGCCAGCAGCCCACGGGCTAGGGGGTACACTGAAGCTTTCTTT
v_gene: TRBV29-1; d_gene: -; abundance: -; j_gene: TRBJ2-3; CDR3aa: CSVEDGAGDTQYF; CDR3nt: TGCAGCGTTGAAGATGGGGCGGGAGATACGCAGTATTTT
v_gene: TRBV12-5; d_gene: TRBD1; abundance: few; j_gene: TRBJ1-6; CDR3aa: CASGLERTGTDNSPLHF; CDR3nt: TGTGCTAGTGGTTTGGAACGGACAGGGACAGACAATTCACCCCTCCACTTT
v_gene: TRBV19; d_gene: TRBD1; abundance: -; j_gene: TRBJ2-7; CDR3aa: CASSPTYGTGFHEQYF; CDR3nt: TGTGCCAGTAGTCCTACTTATGGGACAGGGTTCCACGAGCAGTACTTC
v_gene: TRBV27; d_gene: -; abundance: -; j_gene: TRBJ1-2; CDR3aa: CASKLGAASNYGYTF; CDR3nt: TGTGCCAGCAAACTCGGGGCTGCTTCTAACTATGGCTACACCTTC
v_gene: TRBV5-6; d_gene: -; abundance: many; j_gene: TRBJ2-1; CDR3aa: CASSFNRGKYNEQFF; CDR3nt: TGTGCCAGCAGCTTTAATAGGGGAAAATACAATGAGCAGTTCTTC
v_gene: TRBV6-2/TRBV6-3; d_gene: TRBD2; abundance: -; j_gene: TRBJ2-1; CDR3aa: CASSWTSGDLYNEQFF; CDR3nt: TGTGCCAGCAGTTGGACTAGCGGGGACCTCTACAATGAGCAGTTCTTC
v_gene: TRBV29-1; d_gene: -; abundance: few; j_gene: TRBJ2-1; CDR3aa: CSVWADYNEQFF; CDR3nt: TGCAGCGTATGGGCCGACTACAATGAGCAGTTCTTC
v_gene: TRBV5-1; d_gene: -; abundance: -; j_gene: TRBJ2-7; CDR3aa: CASSLRDGAYEQYF; CDR3nt: TGCGCCAGCAGCCTCAGGGACGGAGCGTACGAGCAGTACTTC
v_gene: TRBV29-1; d_gene: -; abundance: -; j_gene: TRBJ2-1; CDR3aa: CSVGSNEQFF; CDR3nt: TGCAGCGTTGGGAGCAATGAGCAGTTCTTC
v_gene: TRBV7-2; d_gene: TRBD1; abundance: many; j_gene: TRBJ2-1; CDR3aa: CASSLNRGPSNEQFF; CDR3nt: TGTGCCAGCAGCTTAAACAGGGGCCCCAGCAATGAGCAGTTCTTC
v_gene: TRBV4-1; d_gene: -; abundance: many; j_gene: TRBJ1-4; CDR3aa: CASMDGEKLFF; CDR3nt: TGCGCCAGCATGGATGGTGAAAAACTGTTTTTT
v_gene: TRBV28; d_gene: TRBD1; abundance: few; j_gene: TRBJ2-1; CDR3aa: CASSFPPDRETGLYNEQFF; CDR3nt: TGTGCCAGCAGTTTCCCGCCGGACAGGGAGACTGGTCTCTACAATGAGCAGTTCTTC
v_gene: TRBV7-9; d_gene: -; abundance: -; j_gene: TRBJ2-7; CDR3aa: CASSPLGGAGYEQYF; CDR3nt: TGTGCCAGCAGCCCGTTGGGAGGTGCTGGGTACGAGCAGTACTTC
v_gene: TRBV5-4; d_gene: -; abundance: few; j_gene: TRBJ2-5; CDR3aa: CASRSGETQYF; CDR3nt: TGTGCCAGCAGATCGGGAGAGACCCAGTACTTC
v_gene: TRBV6-2/TRBV6-3; d_gene: TRBD1; abundance: -; j_gene: TRBJ2-3; CDR3aa: CASRPGTASTDTQYF; CDR3nt: TGTGCCAGCAGACCCGGGACAGCCAGCACAGATACGCAGTATTTT